Listed below are T cell receptor beta chains from one sample, sequenced in a study of cytomegalovirus exposure and HLA in healthy donors. The assay was immunoSEQ multiplex PCR, and TCRdb's table has in-frame clones only and misses some. The sample gives 95,000 to 150,000 clones, 65% to 80% of which show up once; roughly 6% is in the top ten. Sequenced material: PBMCs. The receptors stem from a man between 18 and 29 years old in good health and CMV-seropositive. The CDR3 runs from the conserved cysteine through the conserved F or W. A D gene is named only where the DNA matches it firmly. Clone size, where shown, is once, few, many, or a class for clones that have expanded.

>TRBD1|.|TRBV4-1|TRBJ1-1
CASSQDPRGDTEAFF
TGCGCCAGCAGCCAAGATCCCAGGGGGGACACTGAAGCTTTCTTT
>.|.|TRBV9|TRBJ2-7
CASSVPHYYVSGNRGEQYF
TGTGCCAGCAGCGTACCCCATTATTATGTTAGCGGAAACCGTGGCGAGCAGTACTTC
>.|.|TRBV7-8|TRBJ2-5
CASSLGASETQYF
TGTGCCAGCAGCTTAGGAGCGTCAGAGACCCAGTACTTC
>TRBD2|.|TRBV9|TRBJ2-7
CASSGEGLAVYEQYF
TGTGCCAGCAGCGGAGAAGGGCTAGCGGTCTACGAGCAGTACTTC
>.|once|TRBV5-1|TRBJ1-1
CASSLAKGTEAFF
TGCGCCAGCAGCTTGGCCAAGGGGACTGAAGCTTTCTTT
>TRBD1|.|TRBV28|TRBJ1-2
CASSLGQGNLGYTF
TGTGCCAGCAGTCTAGGACAGGGGAACCTTGGCTACACCTTC
>TRBD1|.|TRBV5-1|TRBJ1-4
CASSLVGQEINEKLFF
TGCGCCAGCAGCCTCGTAGGACAGGAGATTAATGAAAAACTGTTTTTT
>.|.|TRBV5-8|TRBJ1-2
CASSLYKGGGYTF
TGTGCCAGCAGCTTGTATAAAGGGGGTGGCTACACCTTC
>.|.|TRBV28|TRBJ1-1
CASSFPGGENTEAFF
TGTGCCAGCAGTTTCCCAGGAGGGGAGAACACTGAAGCTTTCTTT
>.|.|TRBV28|TRBJ1-5
CASSSGNQPQHF
TGTGCCAGCAGTTCGGGCAATCAGCCCCAGCATTTT
>TRBD2|.|TRBV11-2|TRBJ2-1
CASSARTSGRLYNEQFF
TGTGCCAGCAGCGCCCGGACTAGCGGAAGATTATACAATGAGCAGTTCTTC
>.|few|TRBV23-1|TRBJ1-2
CASSQAQGSLRGYTF
TGCGCCAGCAGTCAAGCTCAGGGCTCCCTCCGGGGCTACACCTTC
>.|.|TRBV5-1|TRBJ2-3
CASSAGFTDTQYF
TGCGCCAGTTCCGCGGGATTCACAGATACGCAGTATTTT
>.|.|TRBV5-5|TRBJ2-7
CASSLDRSYEQYF
TGTGCCAGCAGCTTGGACAGGAGCTACGAGCAGTACTTC
>.|.|TRBV5-6|TRBJ1-5
CASSSRMGGQPQHF
TGTGCCAGCAGCTCCCGCATGGGGGGACAGCCCCAGCATTTT
>TRBD1|few|TRBV9|TRBJ1-5
CASSVGTGGREVQPQHF
TGTGCCAGCAGCGTAGGGACAGGGGGTCGCGAGGTTCAGCCCCAGCATTTT
>TRBD1|.|TRBV19|TRBJ2-1
CASRDRGGPDNEQFF
TGTGCCAGTAGGGACAGGGGAGGGCCAGACAATGAGCAGTTCTTC
>.|.|TRBV2|TRBJ1-1
CASRAEMNTEAFF
TGTGCCAGCAGGGCCGAAATGAACACTGAAGCTTTCTTT
>TRBD2|.|TRBV19|TRBJ2-1
CASRGLGDNEQFF
TGTGCCAGTAGGGGACTAGGGGACAATGAGCAGTTCTTC
>.|.|TRBV11-1|TRBJ1-1
CASSLAREAMNTEAFF
TGTGCCAGCAGCTTAGCGAGGGAAGCTATGAACACTGAAGCTTTCTTT
>.|.|TRBV4-2|TRBJ2-2
CASSQDVGQTGELFF
TGTGCCAGCAGCCAAGATGTTGGTCAGACCGGGGAGCTGTTTTTT
>.|.|TRBV2|TRBJ2-2
CASTLTVNTGELFF
TGTGCCAGCACCCTCACTGTGAACACCGGGGAGCTGTTTTTT
>.|.|TRBV27|TRBJ1-2
CASSLKGGNGYTF
TGTGCCAGCAGCCTTAAGGGAGGGAATGGCTACACCTTC
>TRBD2|once|TRBV5-1|TRBJ2-2
CASSGAGPFTGELFF
TGCGCCAGCAGCGGAGCGGGGCCTTTCACCGGGGAGCTGTTTTTT
>TRBD1|once|TRBV11-2|TRBJ1-1
CASRFFQGAPVAFF
TGTGCCAGCAGGTTTTTCCAGGGGGCACCGGTAGCTTTCTTT
>TRBD2|.|TRBV19|TRBJ2-3
CASSIATSVGAQYF
TGTGCCAGTAGTATAGCGACTAGCGTTGGGGCGCAGTATTTT
>TRBD1|.|TRBV4-1|TRBJ1-3
CASSRETGYSGNTIYF
TGCGCCAGCAGCCGAGAGACAGGGTACTCTGGAAACACCATATATTTT
>TRBD1|.|TRBV7-6|TRBJ1-3
CASSLDRGLAGNTIYF
TGTGCCAGCAGCTTAGACAGGGGACTAGCTGGAAACACCATATATTTT
>.|few|TRBV7-2|TRBJ1-1
CASSPRRWQSNTEAFF
TGTGCCAGCAGCCCCCGCCGATGGCAGTCGAACACTGAAGCTTTCTTT
>.|.|TRBV27|TRBJ1-5
CASSLIGNSNQPQHF
TGTGCCAGCAGTTTAATCGGGAATAGCAATCAGCCCCAGCATTTT
>.|.|TRBV27|TRBJ2-1
CASSSLRENNEQFF
TGTGCCAGCAGTTCCCTCAGGGAAAACAATGAGCAGTTCTTC
>TRBD1|.|TRBV10-3|TRBJ1-1
CAIRGQQNTEAFF
TGTGCCATCAGGGGACAGCAGAACACTGAAGCTTTCTTT
>.|.|TRBV4-2|TRBJ1-4
CASSRQQDSISTNEKLFF
TGTGCCAGCAGCCGTCAACAGGACAGCATATCAACTAATGAAAAACTGTTTTTT
>.|.|TRBV15|TRBJ2-7
CATSRDGRGGDEQYF
TGTGCCACCAGCAGAGATGGAAGGGGGGGCGACGAGCAGTACTTC
>.|.|TRBV11-2|TRBJ1-1
CASSFGGRTKLMNTEAFF
TGTGCCAGCAGCTTCGGGGGGCGGACAAAGTTGATGAACACTGAAGCTTTCTTT
>.|.|TRBV11-2|TRBJ2-7
CASTEAVQGGEQYF
TGTGCCAGCACCGAAGCGGTCCAGGGGGGTGAGCAGTACTTC
>.|.|TRBV6-6|TRBJ2-7
CASSYGPHEQYF
TGTGCCAGCAGTTACGGGCCCCACGAGCAGTACTTC
>TRBD1|.|TRBV28|TRBJ1-2
CASSLRTGYGYTF
TGTGCCAGCAGTTTACGGACAGGTTATGGCTACACCTTC
>TRBD1|.|TRBV11-2|TRBJ2-7
CASSPPDRAEYEQYF
TGTGCCAGCAGCCCGCCGGACAGGGCGGAATACGAGCAGTACTTC
>.|.|TRBV18|TRBJ1-1
CASSVRETEAFF
TGTGCCAGCTCGGTACGGGAGACTGAAGCTTTCTTT